The clone carrying this TCR beta chain was counted many times. Its antigen is unidentified. The authors defined stable hyperthyroidism as no ophthalmopathy within 18 months of follow-up. Sampling over 8 ml of fresh peripheral blood provided the PBMCs. This record comes from a study of Graves' ophthalmopathy and Graves' hyperthyroidism. Findings and caveats of the study: Most expanded clonotypes in thyroid above 0.001 frequency also showed up in blood.

The sequenced template was RNA, covering the TCR beta CDR3 region. Second-round multiplex PCR followed a first-round RT-PCR using HTBI primers. TCRdb called the multiplex PCR reads again in MiXCR, with one record for every CDR3 protein. The repertoire holds fewer than 650,000 distinct CDR3 sequences, about 24% seen once, with around 6.5% in the top ten. The clonotype comes from a woman under 30 with stable Graves' hyperthyroidism. Some clones in this sample may be carry-over from other donors' samples. Specimen: peripheral blood.

The CDR3 reads CASSSPPMGRTEAFF. CDR3 DNA sequence: TGTGCCAGCAGTTCCCCCCCGATGGGGAGAACTGAAGCTTTCTTT. The chain carries TRBV6-5 and TRBJ1-1; no definite D call. CDR1 and CDR2 (germline): MNHEY, SVGAGI. Trimming took off 4 bases at V and 5 bases at J, with 17 bases between the two ends. This CDR3 comprises 15 residues.